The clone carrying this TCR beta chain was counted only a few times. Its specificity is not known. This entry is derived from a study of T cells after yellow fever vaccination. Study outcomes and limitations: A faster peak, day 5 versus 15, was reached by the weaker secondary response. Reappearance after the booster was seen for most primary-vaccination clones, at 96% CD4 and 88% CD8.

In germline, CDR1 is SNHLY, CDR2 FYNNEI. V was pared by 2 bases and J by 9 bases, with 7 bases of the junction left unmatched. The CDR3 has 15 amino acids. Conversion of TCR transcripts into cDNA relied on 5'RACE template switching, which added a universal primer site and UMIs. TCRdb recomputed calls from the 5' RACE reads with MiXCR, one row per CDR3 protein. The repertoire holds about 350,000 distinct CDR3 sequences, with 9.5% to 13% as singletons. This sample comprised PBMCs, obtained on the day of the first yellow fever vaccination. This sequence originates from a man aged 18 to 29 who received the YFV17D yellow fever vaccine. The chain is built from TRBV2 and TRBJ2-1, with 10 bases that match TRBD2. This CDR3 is CASSEQGLASSEQFF. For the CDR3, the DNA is TGTGCCAGCAGTGAACAGGGACTAGCGTCTTCTGAGCAGTTCTTC.